This entry is about one T cell receptor (beta chain). This sample was included in a study of blood T cell repertoires in COVID-19. As processed by the authors: Cell counts per sample came from amplifying reference gene primers. This table comes from immunoSEQ multiplex PCR, and its TCRdb copy is limited to in-frame clones, with some not included. V, J and clone size were drawn from that table, and D and trimming were deduced from the DNA. Of 100,000 to 150,000 clones in the sample, roughly 84% were seen once. Material: peripheral blood. The clonotype originates from a woman at least 80 years old with acute or convalescent COVID-19.

CDR3 loop: CASSIRRLARHHTDTQYF. CDR3 nucleotide sequence: TGTGCCAGTAGTATAAGGCGCCTAGCGCGACACCATACAGATACGCAGTATTTT. This chain uses TRBV19 with TRBJ2-3; TRBD2 is a possible D gene (6 bases). The V and J ends lost 2 bases and 3 bases respectively, with 21 bases between them. The CDR3 totals 18 residues. From germline, CDR1 is LNHDA and CDR2 SQIVND (reference sequence).